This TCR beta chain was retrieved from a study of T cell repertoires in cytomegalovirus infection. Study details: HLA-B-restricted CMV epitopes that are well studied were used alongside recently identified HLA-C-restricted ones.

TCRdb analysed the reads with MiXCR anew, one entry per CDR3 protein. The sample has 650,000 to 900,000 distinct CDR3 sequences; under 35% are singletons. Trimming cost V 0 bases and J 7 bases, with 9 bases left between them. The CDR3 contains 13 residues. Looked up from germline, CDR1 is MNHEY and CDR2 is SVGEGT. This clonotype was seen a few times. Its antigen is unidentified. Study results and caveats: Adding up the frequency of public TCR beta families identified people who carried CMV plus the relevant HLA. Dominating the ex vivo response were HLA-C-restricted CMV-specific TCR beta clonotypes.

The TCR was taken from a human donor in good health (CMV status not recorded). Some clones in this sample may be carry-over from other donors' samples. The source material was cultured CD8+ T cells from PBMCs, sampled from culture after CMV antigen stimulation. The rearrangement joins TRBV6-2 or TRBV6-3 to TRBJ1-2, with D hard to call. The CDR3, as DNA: TGTGCCAGCAGTTACTCACGGTTGCGTGGCTACACCTTC. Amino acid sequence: CASSYSRLRGYTF.